The rows below give T cell receptor beta chains drawn from one sample of a study of blood T cell repertoires in COVID-19. Clones were read by immunoSEQ multiplex PCR, and TCRdb kept only the in-frame ones, dropping some. The table lists more than 250,000 clones, around 87% of them singletons. The source material was peripheral blood. These receptors originate from a man aged 45-65 years with active or convalescent COVID-19. Both conserved end residues are part of each CDR3. The order of the fields is V gene, clone size, CDR3 protein. The listing skips clone size in some rows; elsewhere it reads once, few, many or a size class.

V: TRBV18; size: .; CDR3: CASSPIPVWETQYF
V: TRBV7-9; size: .; CDR3: CASSPRLAGGGTQYF
V: TRBV7-9; size: few; CDR3: CASSWSQRSTEAFF
V: TRBV2; size: few; CDR3: CASSNQAGGQETQYF
V: TRBV27; size: .; CDR3: CASSLSPRADTQYF
V: TRBV2; size: .; CDR3: CASSDPLTSGSLSYNEQFF
V: TRBV7-9; size: .; CDR3: CASSPTGTLTYEQYF
V: TRBV6-5; size: .; CDR3: CASRRDGSSGNTIYF
V: TRBV2; size: once; CDR3: CASSEIAVSEQYF
V: TRBV5-1; size: once; CDR3: CASTGGPGQDGEKLFF
V: TRBV5-1; size: .; CDR3: CASSPDPYRGGEQYF
V: TRBV7-3; size: .; CDR3: CASSRGLAAYNEQFF
V: TRBV30; size: .; CDR3: CAWRGGNSPLHF
V: TRBV5-1; size: .; CDR3: CASSEASGTDTQYF
V: TRBV28; size: .; CDR3: CASSRTGAGEKLFF
V: TRBV5-1; size: .; CDR3: CASSRLAEQETQYF
V: TRBV2; size: .; CDR3: CASTMERGPQGLFF
V: TRBV28; size: .; CDR3: CASSITSGGVYEQYF
V: TRBV14; size: once; CDR3: CASSQDSGLAPSREQFF
V: TRBV4-3; size: .; CDR3: CASSQESGGYEQYF
V: TRBV7-2; size: .; CDR3: CASSLGGAGYNSPLHF
V: TRBV5-1; size: .; CDR3: CASSPLAGGNTGELFF
V: TRBV19; size: .; CDR3: CASRRGQAYGYTF
V: TRBV19; size: .; CDR3: CATQGPHGGQYF
V: TRBV7-3; size: .; CDR3: CASSLGAGREAFF
V: TRBV6-2/TRBV6-3; size: .; CDR3: CASSQSNEQFF
V: TRBV2; size: .; CDR3: CASRTGTSGNTIYF
V: TRBV6-5; size: .; CDR3: CASSYDSSNQPQHF
V: TRBV5-4; size: few; CDR3: CASSLRGTGSWGYTF
V: TRBV3-1/TRBV3-2; size: .; CDR3: CASSQDGGPRRGYTF
V: TRBV10-2; size: .; CDR3: CASSEPTITNGYTF
V: TRBV5-1; size: .; CDR3: CASSLTPPGTTYNEQFF
V: TRBV18; size: .; CDR3: CASSPPQGPNTGELFF
V: TRBV9; size: .; CDR3: CASRPGGSGGNSPLHF
V: TRBV29-1; size: .; CDR3: CSVNQRRADTQYF
V: TRBV27; size: .; CDR3: CASSLSRDQPQHF
V: TRBV19; size: .; CDR3: CASTVTGRNYGYTF
V: TRBV28; size: .; CDR3: CASSPTRAGSYEQYF
V: TRBV28; size: .; CDR3: CASTTQGAAEAFF
V: TRBV3-1/TRBV3-2; size: .; CDR3: CASTDGAGLGNTIYF
V: TRBV11-2; size: .; CDR3: CASTVEGGATNTGELFF
V: TRBV6-5; size: .; CDR3: CASRRNQDRVHEQYF